The clone carrying this T cell receptor beta chain was recorded once. The antigen is unknown. The J segment lost 4 bases and the V segment lost 5 bases, leaving 15 bases of the junction unmatched. Germline CDR1 and CDR2: MNHNS and SASEGT. This CDR3 region has 18 residues. The sample originates from a study of CD8 T cells in Susac syndrome. Findings of the study overall: The TCR sequencing and HLA analysis in the study involved a relatively small number of individuals, as the study acknowledged.

Reverse transcription used about 0.5 to 1 ug RNA and random hexamers. TCRdb analysed the immunoSEQ multiplex PCR reads with MiXCR anew, one entry per CDR3 protein. This table holds almost 450,000 distinct CDR3 sequences, around 85% found once. The specimen sequenced was CD8+ T cells from PBMCs. J is TRBJ2-1 and V is TRBV6-1, with TRBD2 matching 9 bases. This clonotype was sampled from a human donor with multiple sclerosis. The CDR3 DNA sequence: TGTGCCAGCAGTCCTCAGACTCCAACTAGCGGGCTATACAATGAGCAGTTCTTC. Protein product: CASSPQTPTSGLYNEQFF.